This T cell receptor beta chain was sequenced during a study of cytomegalovirus exposure and HLA in healthy donors. For the study at large: Among roughly 180 million T cells, an earlier analysis found about 110 million unique TCR beta sequences. Findings and limits, study-wide: V- and J-gene trimming of TCR beta was linked (in a later analysis) to a missense DCLRE1C variant.

To note about this clone: As yet, its antigen is unknown.

The PCR had 60 Vbeta and 13 Jbeta primers. TCRdb's copy holds only in-frame clones and misses some; the assay was immunoSEQ multiplex PCR. This table holds 150,000 to 200,000 clones, roughly 73% found once. CDR3 length equals 17 residues. V lost 1 base to trimming and J lost 0 bases; unmatched junction nucleotides: 10. The germline CDR1 and CDR2 sequences are SGHRS and YFSETQ. The sequence came from a male donor in good health and CMV-seronegative. The material sequenced was PBMCs. The J gene is TRBJ2-7, the V gene TRBV5-1, with 7 bases identical to TRBD1. The CDR3 DNA reads as TGCGCCAGCAGCTTGACAATACAGGGGCCGCCCTCCTACGAGCAGTACTTC. This encodes CASSLTIQGPPSYEQYF.